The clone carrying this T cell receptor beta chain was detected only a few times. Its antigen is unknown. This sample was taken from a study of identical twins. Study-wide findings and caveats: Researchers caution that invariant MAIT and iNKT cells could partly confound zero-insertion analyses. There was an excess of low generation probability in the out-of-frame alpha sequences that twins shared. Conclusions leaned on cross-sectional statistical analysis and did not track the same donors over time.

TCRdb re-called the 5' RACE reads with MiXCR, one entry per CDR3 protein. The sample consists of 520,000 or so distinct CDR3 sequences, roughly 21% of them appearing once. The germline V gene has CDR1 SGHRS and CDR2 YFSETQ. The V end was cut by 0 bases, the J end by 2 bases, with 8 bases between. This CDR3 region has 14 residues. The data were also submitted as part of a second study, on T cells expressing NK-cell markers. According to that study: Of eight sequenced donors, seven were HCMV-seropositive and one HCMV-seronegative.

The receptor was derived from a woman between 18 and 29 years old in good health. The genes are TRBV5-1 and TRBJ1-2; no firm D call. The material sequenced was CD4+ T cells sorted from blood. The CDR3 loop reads CASSLEGGNYGYTF. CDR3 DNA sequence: TGCGCCAGCAGCTTGGAAGGCGGGAACTATGGCTACACCTTC.